This entry lists 9 T cell receptor beta chains sequenced from one sample in a study of cytomegalovirus exposure and HLA in healthy donors. With 60 Vbeta and 13 Jbeta primers, the PCR was carried out. This table comes from immunoSEQ multiplex PCR, and its TCRdb copy is limited to in-frame clones, with some not included. Seen here are around 150,000 clones, 83% observed once, and the top ten hold about 3.8%. The material sequenced was PBMCs. The receptors shown here come from a man aged 45-60 years in good health and CMV-seropositive.

This chain uses TRBV7-2 with TRBJ2-7; 12 positions match TRBD2. Germline V gives CDR1 SGHTA, CDR2 FQGNSA. Trimming took 5 bases from V and 2 from J; bases not matched to a gene: 10. The CDR3 extends over 17 amino acids. CDR3 sequence (DNA): TGTGCCAGCAGCCTAAAGGGACTAGCGGGCCCCCCCTACGAGCAGTACTTC. It specifies CASSLKGLAGPPYEQYF.

This chain joins TRBV7-2 and TRBJ2-1; no definite D call. This CDR3 has 12 amino acids. With 5 bases removed from V and 9 bases from J, the gap between germline ends came to 11 bases. Germline V lookup: CDR1 SGHTA, CDR2 FQGNSA. CDR3 DNA: TGTGCCAGCAGCGCTCAGTGGTCTGAGCAGTTCTTC. This encodes CASSAQWSEQFF.

The chain links TRBV2 to TRBJ2-1, with D unclear. The ends were cut back, 7 bases at V and 6 bases at J, with 7 bases in the middle. The CDR3 has 11 amino acids. Germline V gene data show CDR1 as SNHLY and CDR2 as FYNNEI. CDR3 in DNA: TGTGCCAGCAACGCGCCCAATGAGCAGTTCTTC. This encodes CASNAPNEQFF.

The CDR3 sequence: CASSYSQAYSYNEQFF. The CDR3 bases are TGTGCCAGCAGTTACTCCCAGGCATACTCCTACAATGAGCAGTTCTTC. V and J are TRBV6-6 and TRBJ2-1; D remains ambiguous. CDR1 MNHNY and CDR2 SVGAGI come from the germline V gene (reference sequence). Deletions cut 0 bases from V and 0 bases from J, with 9 bases between. The CDR3 is 16 amino acids.

This clone was picked up a small number of times. The chain links TRBV19 to TRBJ2-7, with 7 bases that match TRBD2. Per germline, CDR1 LNHDA and CDR2 SQIVND (reference sequence). The CDR3 covers 14 residues. V shed 3 bases, J shed 1 base, and the junction held 3 bases outside the gene matches. As DNA, the CDR3 is TGTGCCAGTAGTATGGGGGGGACGTCCTACGAGCAGTACTTC. Its protein product is CASSMGGTSYEQYF.

J is TRBJ2-5 and V is TRBV7-2; 12 positions agree with TRBD2. The trim removed 5 bases at V and 6 bases at J, leaving 10 bases unmatched. Germline CDR1 and CDR2: SGHTA and FQGNSA. CDR3 length: 16 residues. For the CDR3, the DNA is TGTGCCAGCAGCCAAAGACTAGCGGGAGCGGCAAAGACCCAGTACTTC. Protein sequence: CASSQRLAGAAKTQYF. Filled out from reference TRBV7-2 and TRBJ2-5, the complete variable domain reads GAGVSQSPSNKVTEKGKDVELRCDPISGHTALYWYRQSLGQGLEFLIYFQGNSAPDKSGLPSDRFSAERTGGSVSTLTIQRTQQEDSAVYLCASSQRLAGAAKTQYFGPGTRLLVL.

A few counts support this clone. The chain has TRBV6-1 and TRBJ2-4; 8 bases line up with TRBD1. With V trimmed by 5 bases and J by 10 bases, 10 bases remained unmatched. The CDR3 totals 14 residues. Looked up from germline, CDR1 is MNHNS and CDR2 is SASEGT. CDR3 protein: CASSPGQARGIQYF. In DNA form, the CDR3 reads TGTGCCAGCAGTCCGGGACAGGCCCGCGGGATTCAGTACTTC.

In its sample, this clone was seen once. The genes are TRBV7-2 and TRBJ2-3; D call uncertain. V was clipped by 2 bases and J by 6 bases, with 3 bases between them. CDR3 length: 11 amino acids. CDR1 SGHTA and CDR2 FQGNSA come from the germline V gene. The CDR3 region has the DNA TGTGCCAGCAGCTTACGGGATACGCAGTATTTT. Translation: CASSLRDTQYF.

The chain joins TRBV5-6 to TRBJ2-7; weak D call: TRBD2 (5 bases). There are 13 residues in the CDR3. In germline, CDR1 is SGHDT, CDR2 YYEEEE. The V end was cut by 0 bases, the J end by 2 bases, with 6 bases between. CDR3 coding DNA: TGTGCCAGCAGCTTGGTAGCGACCTACGAGCAGTACTTC. Its translation: CASSLVATYEQYF. Using reference TRBV5-6 and TRBJ2-7 for the parts outside the CDR3, the full variable domain is DAGVTQSPTHLIKTRGQQVTLRCSPKSGHDTVSWYQQALGQGPQFIFQYYEEEERQRGNFPDRFSGHQFPNYSSELNVNALLLGDSALYLCASSLVATYEQYFGPGTRLTVT.